The 20 T cell receptor beta chains below come from one sample, sequenced in a study of beta chain features in type 1 diabetes. Their cognate antigens are unknown. Investigators reverse transcribed all isolated RNA, so they sequenced expressed TCRB transcripts. Assay used: immunoSEQ multiplex PCR; TCRdb lists only in-frame clones, some missing. The sample includes over 150,000 clones, 10% to 13% seen only once; the top ten take roughly 0.45%. Study-wide results and caveats: In every one of the four CD4+ subsets, TCRB CDR3s were moderately but significantly shorter in Type 1 diabetes patients.

Sequencing was performed on central memory CD4+ T cells from blood. The receptors originated from a man aged 25-45 years with type 1 diabetes.

This clone was seen only a few times. The J gene is TRBJ2-2, the V gene TRBV9; D is possibly TRBD2 (6 bases). Germline lookup yields CDR1 SGDLS and CDR2 YYNGEE. The V end was cut by 8 bases, the J end by 6 bases, with 11 bases between. The CDR3 is 12 residues long. The CDR3 nucleotides read TGTGCCAGTCATGTAGCGGCCGGGGAGCTGTTTTTT. Its protein product is CASHVAAGELFF.

This clone has only a few counts. The J gene is TRBJ2-1, the V gene TRBV7-9; 7 bases match TRBD1. Unmatched junction bases numbered 10, after V lost 7 bases and J lost 4 bases. Germline CDR1 is SEHNR and CDR2 is FQNEAQ (reference sequence). The CDR3 totals 15 residues. The CDR3 nucleotides are TGTGCCAGCATCCTCAGACAGGGTGCGTACAATGAGCAGTTCTTC. Its protein product is CASILRQGAYNEQFF.

This sequence joins TRBV28 and TRBJ2-7, with a weak D call TRBD2 (5 bases). Germline lookup yields CDR1 MDHEN and CDR2 SYDVKM. V dropped 5 bases and J dropped 7 bases, with 9 bases sitting between them. This CDR3 is built from 11 residues. This CDR3 is CASSPKREQYF. Written as DNA, the CDR3 is TGTGCCAGCAGTCCGAAGCGGGAGCAGTACTTC.

This clone was detected a few times. The chain combines TRBV9 with TRBJ2-1; possibly TRBD2 for D (5 bases). CDR1 and CDR2 from the germline V gene are SGDLS and YYNGEE. Trimming shortened V by 2 bases and J by 0 bases, and 15 bases separated the two germline ends. This CDR3 has 17 residues. The CDR3 nucleotides read TGTGCCAGCAGCGTCCCTAAAGCGGACCTCTCCTACAATGAGCAGTTCTTC. Amino acid sequence: CASSVPKADLSYNEQFF. The full variable domain, rest sourced from reference TRBV9 and TRBJ2-1, is DSGVTQTPKHLITATGQRVTLRCSPRSGDLSVYWYQQSLDQGLQFLIQYYNGEERAKGNILERFSAQQFPDLHSELNLSSLELGDSALYFCASSVPKADLSYNEQFFGPGTRLTVL.

This clone was counted a few times. The chain combines TRBV28 with TRBJ2-7; D may be TRBD1 (6 bases). V lost 4 bases, J lost 7 bases, and 17 bases lay in between. Germline-derived CDR1 and CDR2 are MDHEN and SYDVKM. This CDR3 is 14 amino acids long. DNA for the CDR3: TGTGCCAGCAGTTCCCGCTACAGGGATGAGGAGCAGTACTTC. It translates to CASSSRYRDEEQYF.

This chain connects TRBV19 to TRBJ2-1; 10 positions match TRBD2. The CDR3 loop spans 15 amino acids. The V segment lost 2 bases and the J segment 6 bases; nucleotides outside the gene matches: 4. CDR1 is LNHDA, CDR2 SQIVND, per germline (reference sequence). The CDR3 coding sequence is TGTGCCAGTAGTATAAGGCCTAGCGGGAGCAATGAGCAGTTCTTC. It codes for CASSIRPSGSNEQFF.

The chain combines TRBV7-9 with TRBJ2-2; D gene ambiguous. V lost 2 bases and J lost 1, with 8 bases in between. The CDR3 has 15 residues. The germline V gene has CDR1 SEHNR and CDR2 FQNEAQ (reference sequence). CDR3 sequence reads: CASSLITGNTGELFF. CDR3 nucleotide sequence: TGTGCCAGCAGCTTAATAACCGGGAACACCGGGGAGCTGTTTTTT. Full variable domain (outside the CDR3, taken from reference TRBV7-9 and TRBJ2-2): DTGVSQNPRHKITKRGQNVTFRCDPISEHNRLYWYRQTLGQGPEFLTYFQNEAQLEKSRLLSDRFSAERPKGSFSTLEIQRTEQGDSAMYLCASSLITGNTGELFFGEGSRLTVL.

This clone was detected only a few times. V gene TRBV7-2 combines with J gene TRBJ2-7, with 13 bases fitting TRBD2. The CDR3 covers 15 residues. Trimming removed 2 bases from V and 5 bases from J; junction bases left unmatched: 3. The germline CDR1 and CDR2 sequences are SGHTA and FQGNSA. CDR3 sequence: CASSLRGLAGDEQYF. The CDR3 DNA reads as TGTGCCAGCAGCTTAAGAGGACTAGCGGGAGACGAGCAGTACTTC.

This clone was observed a handful of times. The chain combines TRBV28 with TRBJ1-5, with 7 bases that match TRBD1. This CDR3 comprises 15 residues. V trimming: 6 bases; J trimming: 0 bases; junction bases outside the gene matches: 5. Germline V gene sequence: CDR1 MDHEN, CDR2 SYDVKM. The DNA of the CDR3 is TGTGCCAGCAGCTCGGGACAGATTAGCAATCAGCCCCAGCATTTT. This gives the protein CASSSGQISNQPQHF.

The J gene is TRBJ2-7, the V gene TRBV7-2; tentatively, D is TRBD1 (6 bases). Germline V gene data show CDR1 as SGHTA and CDR2 as FQGNSA. Trimming stripped 1 base from V and 12 bases from J, with 19 bases between. This CDR3 comprises 14 residues. For the CDR3, the DNA is TGTGCCAGCAGCTTAGGCCAGGGGTACCCTATATCGTACTTC. Its translation is CASSLGQGYPISYF.

Only a few counts were recorded for this clone. The genes are TRBV5-1 and TRBJ1-5; 7 bases fit TRBD1. Germline values: CDR1 SGHRS, CDR2 YFSETQ. CDR3 length: 16 residues. Trimming took 0 bases from V and 1 from J; bases not matched to a gene: 4. CDR3 protein: CASSLGSGGSNQPQHF. The CDR3 DNA reads TGCGCCAGCAGCTTGGGTTCAGGGGGAAGCAATCAGCCCCAGCATTTT.

This clone appeared a few times. The genes are TRBV4-2 and TRBJ1-1, with 9 bases matching TRBD1. V shed 1 base, J shed 4 bases, and the junction held 7 bases outside the gene matches. Germline V gives CDR1 LGHNA, CDR2 YNFKEQ. This CDR3 comprises 16 residues. The CDR3 here is CASSQGGTGWSTEAFF. The DNA for the CDR3 is TGTGCCAGCAGCCAAGGCGGGACAGGGTGGAGCACTGAAGCTTTCTTT.

The V and J genes are TRBV28 and TRBJ2-5, with TRBD2 as a possible D gene (5 bases). The germline CDR1 and CDR2 sequences are MDHEN and SYDVKM. The CDR3 is 14 residues long. The V end lost 4 bases, the J end lost 4 bases, and 13 bases lay between the germline ends. This chain's CDR3 is CASSSGTSGETQYF. DNA of the CDR3: TGTGCCAGCAGTTCCGGAACTAGTGGAGAGACCCAGTACTTC. The variable domain in full, with the rest retrieved from reference TRBV28 and TRBJ2-5, is DVKVTQSSRYLVKRTGEKVFLECVQDMDHENMFWYRQDPGLGLRLIYFSYDVKMKEKGDIPEGYSVSREKKERFSLILESASTNQTSMYLCASSSGTSGETQYFGPGTRLLVL.

This clone was detected only a few times. The chain uses TRBV7-6 and TRBJ1-5; D perhaps matches TRBD1 (6 bases). The CDR3 is 15 residues long. Germline CDR1 and CDR2: SGHVS and FNYEAQ. Between the trimmed V and J ends, which lost 0 bases and 5 bases, there was a span of 11 bases. CDR3 sequence reads: CASSLAQGPHQPQHF. DNA for the CDR3: TGTGCCAGCAGCTTAGCACAGGGCCCTCATCAGCCCCAGCATTTT.

Only a few counts were recorded for this clone. The chain employs TRBV18 and TRBJ1-5, with 10 nucleotides matching TRBD1. CDR3 size: 15 residues. Germline assignment: CDR1 KGHSH and CDR2 LQKENI. With V trimmed by 5 bases and J by 2 bases, 3 bases remained unmatched. The CDR3 nucleotides are TGTGCCAGCTCAGGGGACAGGGGCGGCAATCAGCCCCAGCATTTT. Translation gives CASSGDRGGNQPQHF.

The table lists this clone with a few counts. The chain links TRBV29-1 to TRBJ2-1, with no clear D. The CDR3 is 12 amino acids. Germline V gene data show CDR1 as SQVTM and CDR2 as ANQGSEA. The V gene lost 4 bases and the J gene lost 6 bases, with 10 bases spanning the gap. The CDR3 here is CSVVSAGNEQFF. CDR3 nucleotides: TGCAGCGTTGTAAGCGCTGGCAATGAGCAGTTCTTC.

The chain recombines TRBV28 with TRBJ2-4, with no clear D. Germline CDR1 is MDHEN and CDR2 is SYDVKM. V was pared by 7 bases and J by 0 bases, with 10 bases between. The CDR3 runs 14 residues. Written as DNA, the CDR3 is TGTGCCAGCACCCCCGAGGAAGCCAAAAACATTCAGTACTTC. Translation gives CASTPEEAKNIQYF.

This clone has more than one count but fewer than ten. The chain has TRBV4-3 and TRBJ2-7; 7 bases map to TRBD2. The CDR3 length is 14 residues. Germline values: CDR1 LGHNA, CDR2 YSLEER. The V segment lost 4 bases and the J segment 2 bases; nucleotides outside the gene matches: 5. The CDR3 sequence: CASSREAGPYEQYF. CDR3 DNA: TGCGCCAGCAGCCGAGAAGCGGGACCCTACGAGCAGTACTTC.

This clone showed up just a few times. The chain combines TRBV5-1 with TRBJ2-1; 9 bases agree with TRBD2. After removal of 2 bases from V and 8 bases from J, the junction contained 8 bases not matched to a gene. This CDR3 contains 15 residues. Germline values: CDR1 SGHRS, CDR2 YFSETQ. The CDR3 region has the DNA TGCGCCAGCAGCTTAGGACTAGCGAGAGGAGATGAGCAGTTCTTC. It specifies CASSLGLARGDEQFF.

The rearrangement links TRBV29-1 to TRBJ2-1; weak D call: TRBD1 (6 bases). Germline-derived CDR1 and CDR2 are SQVTM and ANQGSEA. V was trimmed by 7 bases and J by 3 bases, leaving 16 bases between them. The CDR3 has 14 amino acids. The CDR3 nucleotides are TGCAGCGCCTCCTCTAGGGGGAGCTACAATGAGCAGTTCTTC. Translating it yields CSASSRGSYNEQFF.